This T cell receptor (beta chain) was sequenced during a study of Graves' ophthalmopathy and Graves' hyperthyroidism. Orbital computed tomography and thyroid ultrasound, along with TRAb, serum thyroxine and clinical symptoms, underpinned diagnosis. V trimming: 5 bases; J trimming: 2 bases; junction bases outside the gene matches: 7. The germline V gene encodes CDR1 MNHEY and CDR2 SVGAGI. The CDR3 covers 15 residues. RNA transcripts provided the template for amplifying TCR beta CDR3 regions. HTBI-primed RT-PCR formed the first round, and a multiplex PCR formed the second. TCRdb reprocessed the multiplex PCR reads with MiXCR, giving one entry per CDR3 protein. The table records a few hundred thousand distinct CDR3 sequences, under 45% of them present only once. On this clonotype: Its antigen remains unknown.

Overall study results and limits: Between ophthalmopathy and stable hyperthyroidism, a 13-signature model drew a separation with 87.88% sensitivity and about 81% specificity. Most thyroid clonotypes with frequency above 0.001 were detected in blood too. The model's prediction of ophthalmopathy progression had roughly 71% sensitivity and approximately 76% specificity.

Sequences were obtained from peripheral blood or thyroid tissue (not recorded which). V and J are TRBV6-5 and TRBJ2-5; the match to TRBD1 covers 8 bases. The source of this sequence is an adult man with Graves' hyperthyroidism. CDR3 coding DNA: TGTGCCAGCAGTGAGGGACAGGCTAGACAAGAGACCCAGTACTTC. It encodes CASSEGQARQETQYF.